This T cell receptor beta chain was found in a study of blood T cells in healthy people across ages. Across the study: Template switching picked up about one barcoded beta molecule for each two T cells. Study-wide points: Per-million-T-cell TCR beta diversity fell roughly linearly with age.

Sample-barcoded 5' priming and a J-beta primer mix drove a second PCR of 7 to 11 cycles. A template-switch adaptor containing 12 random nucleotides labeled each cDNA molecule. Via MiXCR, TCRdb re-called the 5' RACE reads, giving one row per CDR3 protein. Of some 880,000 distinct CDR3 sequences in the sample, about 36% are singletons; the top ten hold 10% to 15%. V was trimmed by 0 bases and J by 9 bases, leaving 3 bases between them. The CDR3 totals 11 residues. CDR1 and CDR2 (germline): MNHEY, SVGAGI. This clonotype came up many times. Antigen specificity is unknown. This chain uses TRBV6-5 with TRBJ2-1; D gene ambiguous. The specimen was blood. This clonotype originated in a man between 18 and 35 years old in good health. CDR3 sequence: CASSYSGEQFF. In DNA form, the CDR3 reads TGTGCCAGCAGTTACTCGGGTGAGCAGTTCTTC.